Presented here are 27 T cell receptor beta chains from one specimen sequenced in a study of CD4+ T cells in melanoma (dated by TCRdb to between 2021 and 2023). Receptor amplification or capture employed the immunoSEQ multiplex PCR assay. As stored in TCRdb, this immuneACCESS dataset retains in-frame rearrangements with V and J assigned. A fraction of the clones does not appear; measured against another copy, unresolved V genes explain less than half of the discrepancy, and the remainder lacks a known reason. This sample comprises about 11,000 clones, about 66% of them detected only once. Together, the top ten hold 13% to 15% of the sample. Material: cells from a culture (not recorded whether cultured in vitro). The receptors here all came from a human donor with melanoma.

The chain combines TRBV6-4 with TRBJ2-3, with 13 nucleotides matching TRBD2. Trimming cost V 8 bases and J 1 base; bases outside gene matches: 6. The CDR3 consists of 16 residues. The germline gives CDR1 MRHNA, CDR2 SNTAGT. The CDR3, as DNA: TGTGCCAGCTCAAGACTAGCGGGGGGAGGCACAGATACGCAGTATTTT. It is translated as CASSRLAGGGTDTQYF.

The chain recombines TRBV6-5 with TRBJ1-2, with D tentatively TRBD1 (5 bases). Germline V gives CDR1 MNHEY, CDR2 SVGAGI. The CDR3 runs 14 residues. V lost 7 bases, J lost 8 bases, and 20 bases lay in between. CDR3 DNA sequence: TGTGCCAGCACATCTACGGGGCACCCCTGGGGCTACACCTTC. This translates into CASTSTGHPWGYTF.

The genes are TRBV7-9 and TRBJ1-2, with a tentative D call TRBD1 (6 bases). Trimming left V 5 bases short and J 8 bases short, with 15 bases between. This CDR3 contains 13 residues. Looked up from germline, CDR1 is SEHNR and CDR2 is FQNEAQ (reference sequence). DNA for the CDR3: TGTGCCAGCAGCACCCGCAGGGGACTCGGCTACACCTTC. This codes for CASSTRRGLGYTF.

The chain carries TRBV6-5 and TRBJ1-1; D is undetermined. V shed 4 bases and J shed 1 base, with 7 bases lying between them. The germline V gene has CDR1 MNHEY and CDR2 SVGAGI. The CDR3 has 13 amino acids. CDR3 sequence reads: CASSSNWNTEAFF. In DNA form, the CDR3 reads TGTGCCAGCAGTTCTAATTGGAACACTGAAGCTTTCTTT.

The CDR3 DNA is TGCGCCAGCGACGGGGGGAGCACAGATACGCAGTATTTT. Translated, it gives CASDGGSTDTQYF. V and J are TRBV5-1 and TRBJ2-3; 7 positions match TRBD2. V lost 7 bases and J lost 0; bases outside the gene matches: 2. The CDR3 extends over 13 amino acids. Looked up from germline, CDR1 is SGHRS and CDR2 is YFSETQ.

This chain links TRBV29-1 with TRBJ1-3, with D possibly TRBD1 on 6 matching bases. Trimming shortened V by 6 bases and J by 2 bases, and 8 bases separated the two germline ends. The CDR3 length is 12 residues. Germline V gene sequence: CDR1 SQVTM, CDR2 ANQGSEA. The CDR3 protein is CSVRTAGNTIYF. CDR3 nucleotides: TGCAGCGTGAGGACAGCTGGAAACACCATATATTTT.

This clone was seen a few times. The V and J genes are TRBV4-2 and TRBJ2-1; perhaps TRBD1 as D (5 bases). The V end was cut by 7 bases, the J end by 6 bases, with 28 bases between. Germline assignment: CDR1 LGHNA and CDR2 YNFKEQ. CDR3 length: 18 amino acids. The CDR3 nucleotides read TGTGCCAGCATCTGGGGTGGCAGGGCCTTCGTTTTGGGCAATGAGCAGTTCTTC. Its translation is CASIWGGRAFVLGNEQFF.

This clone has just a few counts. The chain recombines TRBV2 with TRBJ1-1; D ambiguous. V lost 6 bases, J lost 5 bases, and 7 bases lay in between. This CDR3 contains 11 residues. Per the germline V gene, CDR1 is SNHLY and CDR2 is FYNNEI. DNA of the CDR3: TGTGCCAGCAGAGGTAAAACTGAAGCTTTCTTT. Protein sequence: CASRGKTEAFF.

This sequence joins TRBV18 and TRBJ1-2; 7 bases are a match to TRBD1. Germline CDR1 and CDR2: KGHSH and LQKENI. This CDR3 region has 16 residues. V was pared by 2 bases and J by 0 bases, with 6 bases of the junction left unmatched. The CDR3: CASSPGTAPANYGYTF. The DNA for the CDR3 is TGTGCCAGCTCACCAGGGACAGCTCCTGCTAACTATGGCTACACCTTC. The full variable domain, in which reference TRBV18 and TRBJ1-2 provide the parts outside the CDR3, is NAGVMQNPRHLVRRRGQEARLRCSPMKGHSHVYWYRQLPEEGLKFMVYLQKENIIDESGMPKERFSAEFPKEGPSILRIQQVVRGDSAAYFCASSPGTAPANYGYTFGSGTRLTVV.

V and J are TRBV9 and TRBJ1-4; TRBD1 agrees at 7 bases. Unmatched junction bases numbered 13, after V lost 4 bases and J lost 10 bases. This CDR3 has 15 amino acids. Germline V lookup: CDR1 SGDLS, CDR2 YYNGEE. CDR3 sequence: CASSPQGQPGGKLFF. The CDR3 DNA sequence: TGTGCCAGCAGCCCACAGGGACAGCCGGGCGGAAAACTGTTTTTT.

V usage is TRBV18 and J usage is TRBJ2-1; 8 bases are shared with TRBD2. Germline trimming cut 3 bases from V and 10 bases from J; bases unmatched to any gene: 8. The CDR3 runs to 14 residues. CDR1 and CDR2 (germline): KGHSH, LQKENI. The CDR3 DNA sequence: TGTGCCAGCTCACCCGCAACGGGGGGGCGCGAGCAGTTCTTC. Its translation: CASSPATGGREQFF.

The DNA for the CDR3 is TGCGCCAGCAGCTACGGACTAGCGGGGGCGAACACCGGGGAGCTGTTTTTT. This gives the protein CASSYGLAGANTGELFF. The chain uses TRBV5-1 and TRBJ2-2, with TRBD2 identical over 13 bases. The germline CDR1 and CDR2 sequences are SGHRS and YFSETQ. J lost 0 bases, V lost 3 bases, and 2 bases had no gene match. This CDR3 is 17 amino acids long.

This clone was counted between two and nine times. The rearrangement links TRBV12-5 to TRBJ1-2, with 7 bases aligning to TRBD1. CDR3 size: 15 residues. Trimming removed 2 bases from V and 6 bases from J; junction bases left unmatched: 9. In germline, CDR1 is LGHNT, CDR2 FRNRAP. The CDR3 nucleotides read TGTGCTAGTGGTTTGCGAATAGGGGGCGACGATGGCTACACCTTC. Translating it yields CASGLRIGGDDGYTF.

The CDR3 reads CASKEWITNYGYTF. CDR3 DNA sequence: TGTGCCAGTAAGGAATGGATAACAAACTATGGCTACACCTTC. This chain links TRBV19 with TRBJ1-2; D is ambiguous. V was trimmed by 7 bases and J by 2 bases, leaving 14 bases between them. From germline, CDR1 is LNHDA and CDR2 SQIVND (reference sequence). CDR3 length equals 14 residues.

This sequence joins TRBV7-8 and TRBJ1-2; 7 nucleotides agree with TRBD1. The length of the CDR3 is 15 residues. Per the germline V gene, CDR1 is SGHVS and CDR2 is FQNEAQ. Germline trimming cut 3 bases from V and 6 bases from J; bases unmatched to any gene: 10. The CDR3 loop reads CASSLTGKGADGYTF. The CDR3, as DNA: TGTGCCAGCAGCTTGACGGGGAAGGGGGCAGATGGCTACACCTTC.

In its sample, this clone is medium-sized (0.01 to 0.1%). The chain is built from TRBV5-1 and TRBJ1-4; D gene unclear. CDR1 and CDR2 from the germline V gene are SGHRS and YFSETQ. Trimming cost V 4 bases and J 7 bases, with 17 bases left between them. The CDR3 is made up of 15 amino acids. This CDR3 is CASSPWATPAEKLFF. DNA of the CDR3: TGCGCCAGCAGCCCCTGGGCAACTCCGGCTGAAAAACTGTTTTTT.

The V call is TRBV9, the J call TRBJ1-4, with 7 bases fitting TRBD1. This CDR3 is 17 amino acids long. V shed 3 bases and J 7 bases; nucleotides not matched to a gene: 15. The germline V gene has CDR1 SGDLS and CDR2 YYNGEE. The CDR3: CASSAGLKGQEAEKLFF. The CDR3 nucleotides read TGTGCCAGCAGCGCCGGGCTGAAAGGACAGGAGGCTGAAAAACTGTTTTTT.

V gene TRBV29-1 combines with J gene TRBJ2-7, with D possibly being TRBD2 (5 bases). Germline loops: CDR1 SQVTM, CDR2 ANQGSEA. The V and J ends lost 7 bases and 11 bases respectively, with 21 bases between them. CDR3 size: 12 residues. CDR3 residues: CSASSGGGEKYF. The CDR3 DNA follows: TGCAGCGCGAGCTCTGGAGGCGGAGAGAAGTACTTC.

CDR3 DNA: TGTGCCAGCAGCTTAATTGGCATGGGCGGGGAGCTGTTTTTT. Translating gives CASSLIGMGGELFF. The chain is built from TRBV7-2 and TRBJ2-2; the D is unclear. Trimming pared 2 bases from V and 7 bases from J, leaving 11 bases between. The germline V gene has CDR1 SGHTA and CDR2 FQGNSA. This CDR3 spans 14 amino acids. The full variable domain, with the rest looked up from reference TRBV7-2 and TRBJ2-2, is GAGVSQSPSNKVTEKGKDVELRCDPISGHTALYWYRQSLGQGLEFLIYFQGNSAPDKSGLPSDRFSAERTGGSVSTLTIQRTQQEDSAVYLCASSLIGMGGELFFGEGSRLTVL.

A few counts support this clone. The chain employs TRBV10-3 and TRBJ1-1; possible D gene TRBD1, 5 bases. This CDR3 region has 13 residues. V was pared by 2 bases and J by 4 bases, with 8 bases between. Germline CDR1 ENHRY, CDR2 SYGVKD. The CDR3 here is CAISEGGSTEAFF. The CDR3 bases are TGTGCCATCAGTGAGGGGGGATCCACTGAAGCTTTCTTT.

This chain links TRBV18 with TRBJ2-7; D possibly corresponds to TRBD2 (6 bases). CDR1 is KGHSH, CDR2 LQKENI, per germline. The CDR3 has 14 residues. The V gene lost 3 bases and the J gene lost 6 bases, with 15 bases spanning the gap. The CDR3 region is CASSPLSGDSEQYF. CDR3 coding DNA: TGTGCCAGCTCACCCCTTAGCGGAGATTCCGAGCAGTACTTC.

CDR3 sequence (DNA): TGTGCCAGGACAATACCGGGACACCACTTCTCCTACGAGCAGTACTTC. It codes for CARTIPGHHFSYEQYF. The chain employs TRBV6-4 and TRBJ2-7; TRBD1 might be the D (6 bases). V dropped 9 bases and J dropped 0 bases, with 21 bases sitting between them. CDR1 and CDR2 from the germline V gene are MRHNA and SNTAGT. The CDR3 runs to 16 residues.

This clone was picked up a small number of times. The CDR3 DNA reads TGTGCCAGCAGCTTTCCCCGTTCGTATGGTACCGGGGAGCTGTTTTTT. The encoded protein is CASSFPRSYGTGELFF. This sequence joins TRBV5-8 and TRBJ2-2; no definite D call. CDR1 and CDR2 (germline): SGHTS, YDEGEE. This CDR3 region has 16 residues. Trimming took off 2 bases at V and 5 bases at J, with 16 bases between the two ends.

The chain is built from TRBV6-6 and TRBJ2-3; D possibly matches TRBD1 or TRBD2 (5 bases each). Between the trimmed V and J ends, which lost 3 bases and 7 bases, there was a span of 14 bases. The CDR3 covers 14 residues. Germline-derived CDR1 and CDR2 are MNHNY and SVGAGI (reference sequence). The CDR3 DNA reads as TGTGCCAGCAGTTATGATGGGGGACCTAATACGCAGTATTTT. Protein: CASSYDGGPNTQYF.

The V and J genes are TRBV12-2 and TRBJ1-2; the table's D call TRBD1 went unverified against the DNA. TRBV12-2 is flagged as a pseudogene. The CDR3 consists of 15 residues. The DNA of the CDR3 is TGTGCAAGTCGCTTTGGGACAGGGGGCGAGGATGGCTACACCTTC. It yields the protein CASRFGTGGEDGYTF.

The chain uses TRBV19 and TRBJ1-2; D not resolved. Trimming took off 3 bases at V and 2 bases at J, with 7 bases between the two ends. The CDR3 length is 13 residues. Germline CDR1 is LNHDA and CDR2 is SQIVND (reference sequence). The CDR3 sequence is CASSIQVNYGYTF. CDR3 DNA: TGTGCCAGTAGTATTCAAGTCAACTATGGCTACACCTTC.

CDR3 sequence: CATSRDLAYEQYF. The CDR3 bases are TGTGCCACCAGCAGAGATCTGGCCTACGAGCAGTACTTC. This sequence joins TRBV15 and TRBJ2-7; D gene uncertain. Germline V CDR1 and CDR2: LNHNV, YYDKDF (reference sequence). The CDR3 has 13 amino acids. V was shortened by 0 bases and J by 2 bases, with 5 bases between the two germline ends.